This TCR beta chain emerged from a study of T cells in Graves' hyperthyroidism and ophthalmopathy. The germline gives CDR1 MRHNA, CDR2 SNTAGT. V trimming: 5 bases; J trimming: 5 bases; junction bases outside the gene matches: 8. The CDR3 totals 16 residues. It was RNA transcripts that yielded the amplified TCR beta CDR3 regions. HTBI primers were the set used in a first-round RT-PCR of the TCR CDR3. MiXCR was run by TCRdb on the multiplex PCR reads, yielding one entry per CDR3 protein. The sample holds around 660,000 distinct CDR3 sequences, about 45% seen once. Source material: peripheral blood or thyroid tissue (not recorded which). The clonotype comes from an adult man with Graves' disease, either hyperthyroidism or ophthalmopathy (not recorded which). J is TRBJ1-6 and V is TRBV6-4; the match to TRBD1 covers 8 bases. CDR3 region: CASSNRDRQHNSPLHF. The CDR3, as DNA: TGTGCCAGCAGTAACCGGGACAGGCAACATAATTCACCCCTCCACTTT.